Described below is a single T cell receptor beta chain sequence and its context. What it binds is unknown. The data were obtained in a study of cytomegalovirus exposure and HLA in healthy donors. Findings of the study overall: Cytomegalovirus association was assigned to some 160 TCR beta chains.

PCR used 60 Vbeta primers and 13 Jbeta primers. The protocol was immunoSEQ multiplex PCR, while the TCRdb copy is restricted to in-frame clones and leaves out a portion. The sample has 140,000 or so clones; about 80% are singletons. Sequenced sample: PBMCs. The TCR sequence derives from a woman aged 55-70 years in good health and CMV-seropositive.

For the CDR3, the DNA is TGCGCCAGCAGCCCTCGAGGTAGTCTAGCGGGGGAGCAGTTCTTC. Translated: CASSPRGSLAGEQFF. The J gene is TRBJ2-1, the V gene TRBV4-3; 9 bases align to TRBD2. V lost 4 bases and J lost 10; bases outside the gene matches: 11. Germline CDR1 reads LGHNA; CDR2 reads YSLEER. The CDR3 has 15 residues.